Many counts were recorded for the clone carrying this TCR beta chain. This sample was taken from a study of human T cells and chemical hapten exposure. TCRdb independently ran MiXCR on the 5' RACE reads; one entry per CDR3 protein. The sample records 150,000 or so distinct CDR3 sequences, approximately 4% being singletons. Unseparated into fractions, whole blood served as the source from which total RNA was extracted. Germline V gives CDR1 SGHAT, CDR2 FQNNGV. The germline V and J ends were trimmed by 6 bases and 0 bases, with 8 bases remaining between them. The CDR3 consists of 13 residues. This receptor was obtained from a female donor in good health. The V call is TRBV11-2, the J call TRBJ1-1; no clear D. CDR3 residues: CASSSVLNTEAFF. CDR3 DNA sequence: TGTGCCAGCAGTTCAGTCCTGAACACTGAAGCTTTCTTT.